The sequence of this TCR beta chain was determined in a study of glioma-infiltrating T cells after dendritic cell vaccination. TCRdb's table, derived via immunoSEQ multiplex PCR, lists solely in-frame clones and lacks some. The data contain 55,000 to 75,000 clones, approximately 80% of them singletons. As for this clone: Compared with germline, one end of the junction differs, possibly owing to a read error.

Regarding time point: after dendritic cell vaccination, including at tumor progression/relapse. Sequenced here: blood, sampled after dendritic cell vaccination. The sequence was obtained from a human donor with glioblastoma.

CDR3 coding DNA: TGTGCTAGCAGCTTTAGCAGGGATACTGAAGCTTTCTTT. Amino acid sequence: CASSFSRDTEAFF. The chain links TRBV7-7 to TRBJ1-1; possibly TRBD1 for D (5 bases). The germline gives CDR1 SSHAT, CDR2 FNYEAQ (reference sequence). The CDR3 consists of 13 residues.